The 11 T cell receptor beta chains presented below share a single source sample, sequenced in a study of blood T cell repertoires in COVID-19 (dated by TCRdb to 2020 to 2022). The protocol used for the library was the immunoSEQ multiplex PCR assay. The table was pulled from immuneACCESS by TCRdb, which kept in-frame rearrangements only. Such tables lose some clones; where checked, under half of the loss comes from unresolved V genes, and the rest has no known cause. Within this sample are about 400,000 clones, with around 88% of them counted one time only. The ten largest account for roughly 7.2% of the sample. The source material was peripheral blood. The source is a woman aged 55-75 years with COVID-19, enrolled during active disease.

This clone was seen once. The chain couples TRBV6-6 to TRBJ2-5; 10 bases match TRBD2. Losses at the gene ends were 5 bases for V and 2 bases for J; bases not matched to a gene: 11. CDR3 length: 17 residues. Germline assignment: CDR1 MNHNY and CDR2 SVGAGI (reference sequence). CDR3 in amino acids: CASSRKGLAVIQETQYF. The DNA of the CDR3 is TGTGCCAGCAGTCGTAAAGGACTAGCGGTGATTCAAGAGACCCAGTACTTC.

This rearrangement joins TRBV6-2 or TRBV6-3 to TRBJ2-2; 11 bases line up with TRBD1. Per the germline V gene, CDR1 is MNHEY and CDR2 is SVGEGT. This CDR3 spans 16 amino acids. J was trimmed by 5 bases and V by 3 bases; bases with no gene match: 5. In DNA form, the CDR3 reads TGTGCCAGCAGTTATGGGACAGGGGGTTGGACCGGGGAGCTGTTTTTT. Encoded protein: CASSYGTGGWTGELFF.

V is TRBV6-5 and J is TRBJ1-5, with D maybe TRBD1 (5 bases). V lost 6 bases and J lost 0, with 9 bases in between. The CDR3 spans 14 residues. Germline V CDR1 and CDR2: MNHEY, SVGAGI. The CDR3 protein is CASRTVNSNQPQHF. CDR3 DNA sequence: TGTGCCAGCAGGACAGTGAATAGCAATCAGCCCCAGCATTTT.

This chain connects TRBV5-1 to TRBJ1-1; D might be TRBD1 (5 bases). Trimming removed 1 base at V and 3 bases at J, with 10 bases between. Germline CDR1 reads SGHRS; CDR2 reads YFSETQ. There are 14 residues in the CDR3. The CDR3 bases are TGCGCCAGCAGCTTGAAGGGGATGGACACTGAAGCTTTCTTT. Residues: CASSLKGMDTEAFF.

The V call is TRBV7-9, the J call TRBJ2-2, with 8 nucleotides matching TRBD2. The V segment lost 8 bases and the J segment 2 bases; nucleotides outside the gene matches: 16. The CDR3 length is 18 residues. Germline V gene sequence: CDR1 SEHNR, CDR2 FQNEAQ (reference sequence). The CDR3 spells CASPLGGAGGSNTGELFF. DNA for the CDR3: TGTGCCAGCCCCCTCGGGGGGGCTGGAGGTTCCAACACCGGGGAGCTGTTTTTT. Variable domain in full (rest from reference TRBV7-9 and TRBJ2-2): DTGVSQNPRHKITKRGQNVTFRCDPISEHNRLYWYRQTLGQGPEFLTYFQNEAQLEKSRLLSDRFSAERPKGSFSTLEIQRTEQGDSAMYLCASPLGGAGGSNTGELFFGEGSRLTVL.

This chain links TRBV19 with TRBJ1-2; 7 bases match TRBD1. With V trimmed by 4 bases and J by 3 bases, 8 bases remained unmatched. The length of the CDR3 is 15 residues. CDR1 and CDR2 from the germline V gene are LNHDA and SQIVND (reference sequence). CDR3 sequence (DNA): TGTGCCAGTAGTACTAGGGACAGTATGCACTATGGCTACACCTTC. Encoded protein: CASSTRDSMHYGYTF.

The V call is TRBV7-3, the J call TRBJ2-2; TRBD1 agrees at 7 bases. CDR1 and CDR2 from the germline V gene are SGHTA and FQGTGA. CDR3 length: 15 residues. V lost 2 bases to trimming and J lost 7 bases; unmatched junction nucleotides: 7. CDR3 region: CASSLGTAGHGELFF. CDR3 DNA sequence: TGTGCCAGCAGCTTAGGGACAGCAGGTCACGGGGAGCTGTTTTTT.

The rearrangement joins TRBV7-9 to TRBJ2-3, with TRBD2 identical over 7 bases. The CDR3 totals 17 residues. Germline CDR1 and CDR2: SEHNR and FQNEAQ (reference sequence). V was clipped by 5 bases and J by 1 base; unmatched bases: 12. The CDR3 DNA is TGTGCCAGCAGCCCCCATGGCGGGGGACCTCGCACAGATACGCAGTATTTT. Amino acid sequence: CASSPHGGGPRTDTQYF.

This clone has a single count. This chain connects TRBV13 to TRBJ2-5; D may be TRBD2 (5 bases). Germline CDR1 PRHDT, CDR2 FYEKMQ (reference sequence). Trimming took off 5 bases at V and 9 bases at J, with 16 bases between the two ends. The CDR3 has 13 amino acids. The CDR3 nucleotides are TGTGCCAGCAGCCGCGCCGGGAAGGGTCCCCAGTACTTC. Amino acid sequence: CASSRAGKGPQYF.

This chain uses TRBV7-3 with TRBJ1-2; 7 bases align to TRBD1. CDR1 is SGHTA and CDR2 is FQGTGA in the germline V gene. Trimming cost V 5 bases and J 3 bases; bases outside gene matches: 9. The CDR3 is 15 residues long. DNA of the CDR3: TGTGCCAGCAGCCTCTCGGGGACAGCTCACTATGGCTACACCTTC. Its translation: CASSLSGTAHYGYTF.

This clone was counted between two and nine times. J is TRBJ2-3 and V is TRBV10-3; TRBD2 matches 12 bases. The CDR3 is 17 residues long. From germline, CDR1 is ENHRY and CDR2 SYGVKD. Trimming removed 3 bases from V and 2 bases from J; junction bases left unmatched: 6. The CDR3, as DNA: TGTGCCATCAGTGACCGGCTAGCGGGGGGGACCACAGATACGCAGTATTTT. Translating gives CAISDRLAGGTTDTQYF.